This entry is about one T cell receptor beta chain. The data were obtained in a study of shared clonotypes between healthy human individuals. TCRdb's copy holds only in-frame clones and misses some; the assay was immunoSEQ multiplex PCR. Of about 2.1 million clones detected, 85% to 95% appear once; the ten largest clones hold under 2%. Naive CD8 cells lacked CD45RO and underwent positive selection for CCR7, leaving out terminally differentiated effector memory CD45RA+ cells. V lost 3 bases to trimming and J lost 3 bases, with 14 bases between them. The length of the CDR3 is 15 residues. Germline V CDR1 and CDR2: LNHNV, YYDKDF (reference sequence).

The receptor's source is a young man in good health. Some clones in this sample may be carry-over from other donors' samples. What was sequenced was naive CD8+ T cells from PBMCs. The chain combines TRBV15 with TRBJ2-5; a weak D match, TRBD2 (6 bases). CDR3 protein: CATSSPRTGEETQYF. CDR3 sequence (DNA): TGTGCCACCAGCAGCCCCCGGACGGGAGAAGAGACCCAGTACTTC.